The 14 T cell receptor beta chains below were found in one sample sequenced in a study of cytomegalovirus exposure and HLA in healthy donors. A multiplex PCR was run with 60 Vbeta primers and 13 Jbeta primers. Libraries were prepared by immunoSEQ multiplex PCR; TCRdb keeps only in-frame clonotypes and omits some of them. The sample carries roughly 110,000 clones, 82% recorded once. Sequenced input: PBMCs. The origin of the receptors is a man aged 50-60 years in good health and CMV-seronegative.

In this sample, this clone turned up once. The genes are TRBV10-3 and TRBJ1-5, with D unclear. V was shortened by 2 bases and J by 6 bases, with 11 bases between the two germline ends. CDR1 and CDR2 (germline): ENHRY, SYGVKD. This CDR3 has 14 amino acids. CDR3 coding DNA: TGTGCCATCAGTGAGGAACGGGGTGGTCAGCCCCAGCATTTT. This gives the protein CAISEERGGQPQHF.

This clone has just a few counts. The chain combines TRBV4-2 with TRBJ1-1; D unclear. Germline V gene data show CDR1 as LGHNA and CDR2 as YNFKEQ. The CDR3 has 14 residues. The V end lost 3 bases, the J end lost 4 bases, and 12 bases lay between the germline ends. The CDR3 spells CASSQLRRGTEAFF. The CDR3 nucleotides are TGTGCCAGCAGCCAGTTGAGGAGAGGCACTGAAGCTTTCTTT.

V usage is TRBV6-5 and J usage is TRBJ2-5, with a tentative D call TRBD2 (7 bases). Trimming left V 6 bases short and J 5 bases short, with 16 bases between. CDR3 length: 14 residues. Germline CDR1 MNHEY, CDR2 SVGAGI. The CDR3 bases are TGTGCCAGCAGGATCTCTGGGGGGGCTGAGACCCAGTACTTC. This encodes CASRISGGAETQYF.

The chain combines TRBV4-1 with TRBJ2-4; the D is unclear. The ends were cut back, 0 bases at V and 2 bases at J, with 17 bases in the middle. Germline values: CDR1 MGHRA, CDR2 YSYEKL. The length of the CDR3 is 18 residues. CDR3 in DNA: TGCGCCAGCAGCCAAGATCCAATCACCGCCGCTACCAAAAACATTCAGTACTTC. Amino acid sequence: CASSQDPITAATKNIQYF.

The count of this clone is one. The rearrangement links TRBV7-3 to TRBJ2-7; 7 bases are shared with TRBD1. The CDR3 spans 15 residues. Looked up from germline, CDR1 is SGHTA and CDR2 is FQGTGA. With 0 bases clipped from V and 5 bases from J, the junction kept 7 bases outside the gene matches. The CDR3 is CASSLTGGYLNEQYF. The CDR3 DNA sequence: TGTGCCAGCAGCTTAACAGGGGGCTATCTAAACGAGCAGTACTTC.

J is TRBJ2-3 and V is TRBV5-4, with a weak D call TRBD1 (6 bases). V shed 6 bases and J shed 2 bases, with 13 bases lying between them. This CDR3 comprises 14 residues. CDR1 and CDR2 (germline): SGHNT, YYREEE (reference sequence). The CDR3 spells CASTLDSLTDTQYF. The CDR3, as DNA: TGTGCCAGCACCCTGGACAGCCTCACAGATACGCAGTATTTT.

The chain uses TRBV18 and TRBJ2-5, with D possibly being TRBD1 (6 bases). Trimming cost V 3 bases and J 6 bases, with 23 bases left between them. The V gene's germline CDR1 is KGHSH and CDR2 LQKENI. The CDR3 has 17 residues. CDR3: CASSPQDSWSFRKTQYF. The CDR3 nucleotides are TGTGCCAGCTCACCCCAGGACAGTTGGTCGTTTAGGAAGACCCAGTACTTC.

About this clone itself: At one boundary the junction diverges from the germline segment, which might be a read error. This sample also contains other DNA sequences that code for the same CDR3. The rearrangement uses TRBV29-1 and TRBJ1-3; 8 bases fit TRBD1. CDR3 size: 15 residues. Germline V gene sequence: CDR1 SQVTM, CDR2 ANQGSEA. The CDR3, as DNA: TGCAGCGCCCTAACGGACAGGGATGTTGACAACACTATATATTTT. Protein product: CSALTDRDVDNTIYF.

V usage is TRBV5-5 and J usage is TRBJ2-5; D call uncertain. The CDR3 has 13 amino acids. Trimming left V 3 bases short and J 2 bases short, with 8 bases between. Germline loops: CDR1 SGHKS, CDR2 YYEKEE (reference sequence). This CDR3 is CASSSIPQETQYF. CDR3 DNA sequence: TGTGCCAGCAGCTCTATCCCGCAAGAGACCCAGTACTTC.

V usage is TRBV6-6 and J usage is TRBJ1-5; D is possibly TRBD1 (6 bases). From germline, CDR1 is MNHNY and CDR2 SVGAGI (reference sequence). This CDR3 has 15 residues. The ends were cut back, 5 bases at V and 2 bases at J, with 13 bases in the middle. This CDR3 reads CASSAHNRGNQPQHF. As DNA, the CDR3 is TGTGCCAGCAGTGCACACAACAGGGGCAATCAGCCCCAGCATTTT.

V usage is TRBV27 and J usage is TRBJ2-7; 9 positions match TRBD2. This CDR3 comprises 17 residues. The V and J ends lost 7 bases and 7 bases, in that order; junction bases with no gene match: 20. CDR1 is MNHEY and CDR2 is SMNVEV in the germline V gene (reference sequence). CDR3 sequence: CASTKSGSGGLSSEQYF. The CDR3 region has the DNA TGTGCCAGCACCAAAAGCGGGAGCGGGGGGTTATCGAGTGAGCAGTACTTC.

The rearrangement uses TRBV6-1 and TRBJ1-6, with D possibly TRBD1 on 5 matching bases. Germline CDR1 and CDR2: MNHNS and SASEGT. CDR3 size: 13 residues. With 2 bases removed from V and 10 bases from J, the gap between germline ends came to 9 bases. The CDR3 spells CASSEQGRSPLHF. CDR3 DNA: TGTGCCAGCAGTGAACAGGGCCGGTCACCCCTCCACTTT.

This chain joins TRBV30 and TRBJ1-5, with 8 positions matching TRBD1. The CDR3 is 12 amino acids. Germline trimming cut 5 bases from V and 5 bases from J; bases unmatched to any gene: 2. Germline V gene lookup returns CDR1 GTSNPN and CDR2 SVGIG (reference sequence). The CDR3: CAWGQGHQPQHF. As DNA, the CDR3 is TGTGCCTGGGGACAGGGACATCAGCCCCAGCATTTT.

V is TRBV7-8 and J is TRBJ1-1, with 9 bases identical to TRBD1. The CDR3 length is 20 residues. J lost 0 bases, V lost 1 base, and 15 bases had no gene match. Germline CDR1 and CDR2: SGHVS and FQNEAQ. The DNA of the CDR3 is TGTGCCAGCAGCTTAGGGCTAGCACCGGGACAGGGACCCTTGAACACTGAAGCTTTCTTT. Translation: CASSLGLAPGQGPLNTEAFF.